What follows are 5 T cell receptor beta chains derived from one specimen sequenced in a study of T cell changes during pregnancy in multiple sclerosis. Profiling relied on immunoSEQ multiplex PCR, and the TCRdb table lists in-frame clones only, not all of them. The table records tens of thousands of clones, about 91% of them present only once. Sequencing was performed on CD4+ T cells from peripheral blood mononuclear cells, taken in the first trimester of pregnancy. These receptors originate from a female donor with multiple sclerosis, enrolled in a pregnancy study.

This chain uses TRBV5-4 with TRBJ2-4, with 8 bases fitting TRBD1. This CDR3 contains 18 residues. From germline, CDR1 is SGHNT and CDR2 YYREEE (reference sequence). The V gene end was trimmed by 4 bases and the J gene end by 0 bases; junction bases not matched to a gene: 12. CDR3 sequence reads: CASSTGQGESLAKNIQYF. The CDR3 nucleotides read TGTGCCAGCAGCACCGGACAGGGTGAATCGTTAGCCAAAAACATTCAGTACTTC.

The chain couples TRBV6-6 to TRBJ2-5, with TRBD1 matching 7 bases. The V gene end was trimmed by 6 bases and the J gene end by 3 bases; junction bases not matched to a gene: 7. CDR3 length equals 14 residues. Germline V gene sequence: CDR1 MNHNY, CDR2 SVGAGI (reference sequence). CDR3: CASREPGTEETQYF. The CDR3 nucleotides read TGTGCCAGCAGGGAACCCGGGACAGAAGAGACCCAGTACTTC.

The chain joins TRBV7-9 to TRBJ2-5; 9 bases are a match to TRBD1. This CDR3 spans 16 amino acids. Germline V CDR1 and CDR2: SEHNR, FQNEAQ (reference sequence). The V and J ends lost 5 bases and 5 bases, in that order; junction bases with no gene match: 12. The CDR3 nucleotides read TGTGCCAGCAGCGGGAAGGGACAGGGTTTTTGGGAGACCCAGTACTTC. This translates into CASSGKGQGFWETQYF.

Here the CDR3 DNA reads TGCAGCGTTGAGATGGGGCCAGTTCCGGGTCCACTAGCCAAAAACATTCAGTACTTC. This sequence encodes CSVEMGPVPGPLAKNIQYF. The J gene is TRBJ2-4, the V gene TRBV29-1; D possibly corresponds to TRBD1 (5 bases). The CDR3 sequence is 19 residues long. CDR1 and CDR2 from the germline V gene are SQVTM and ANQGSEA. Trimming stripped 3 bases from V and 0 bases from J, with 24 bases between. Drawing the rest from reference TRBV29-1 and TRBJ2-4, the complete variable domain is SAVISQKPSRDICQRGTSLTIQCQVDSQVTMMFWYRQQPGQSLTLIATANQGSEATYESGFVIDKFPISRPNLTFSTLTVSNMSPEDSSIYLCSVEMGPVPGPLAKNIQYFGAGTRLSVL.

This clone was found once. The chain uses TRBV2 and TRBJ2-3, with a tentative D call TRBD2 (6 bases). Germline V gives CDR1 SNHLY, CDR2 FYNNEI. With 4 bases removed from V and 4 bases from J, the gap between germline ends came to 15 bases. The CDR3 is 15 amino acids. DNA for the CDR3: TGTGCCAGCAGTGTGCCTAAGGGAGGCGCAGATACGCAGTATTTT. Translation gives CASSVPKGGADTQYF.